This T cell receptor beta chain derives from a study of human T cells and chemical hapten exposure. Described time point: pre-sensitization, week 0. Treatment: therapeutic diphenylcyclopropenone sensitization with weekly scalp DPC. For the library, individual cDNA molecules each received unique molecular identifiers. Via MiXCR, TCRdb re-called the RACE reads, giving one row per CDR3 protein. The data contain more than 80,000 distinct CDR3 sequences, around 12% of them singletons. Only a few counts were recorded for this clonotype. Antigen: not known. Study-level points and caveats: TCRs at high frequency, those above 1 in 1000, did not change with DPC sensitization. The donors suffered from alopecia, so their immune response may not match that of healthy people.

Trimming cost V 6 bases and J 3 bases, with 6 bases left between them. CDR1 DFQATT and CDR2 SNEGSKA come from the germline V gene (reference sequence). The CDR3 contains 11 residues. This sequence joins TRBV20-1 and TRBJ1-5; D remains unclear. The sequencing used whole blood, collected in connection with sensitization to the hapten diphenylcyclopropenone (DPC). The TCR was taken from a woman aged 45-59 years with alopecia areata. Some clones in this sample may be carry-over from other donors' samples. The CDR3 region has the DNA TGCAGTGCAAACGACAATCAGCCCCAGCATTTT. Translation: CSANDNQPQHF.